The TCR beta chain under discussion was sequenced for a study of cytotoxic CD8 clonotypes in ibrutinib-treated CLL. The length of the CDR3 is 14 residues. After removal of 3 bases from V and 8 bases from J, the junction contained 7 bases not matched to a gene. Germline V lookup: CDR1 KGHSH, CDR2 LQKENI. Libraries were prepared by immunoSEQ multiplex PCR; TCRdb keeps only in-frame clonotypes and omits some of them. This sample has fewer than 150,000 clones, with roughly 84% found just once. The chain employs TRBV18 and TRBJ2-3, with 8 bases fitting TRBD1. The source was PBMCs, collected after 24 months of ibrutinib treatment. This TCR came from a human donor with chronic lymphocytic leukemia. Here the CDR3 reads CASSPAGTGGTQYF. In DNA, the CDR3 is TGTGCCAGCTCACCGGCTGGAACAGGGGGTACGCAGTATTTT.